The rows below give T cell receptor beta chains drawn from one sample of a study of cytomegalovirus exposure and HLA in healthy donors. Clones were sequenced by immunoSEQ multiplex PCR, and TCRdb holds only the in-frame ones, with some missing. The repertoire includes about 87,000 clones, 74% of them detected once, and about a fifth sits in the top ten. The specimen sequenced was PBMCs. All receptors derive from a man under 40 in good health and CMV-seropositive. CDR3s include the opening cysteine and the closing phenylalanine or tryptophan. A D gene is named only where the DNA matches it firmly. Part of the rows lack a size; the others show once, few, many or a class for expanded clones.

clone_size	d_call	cdr3_length	j_call	v_call	cdr3_aa	cdr3_nt
.	TRBD1	15	TRBJ1-3	TRBV9	CASSVGQGGGNTIYF	TGTGCCAGCAGCGTAGGGCAGGGGGGTGGAAACACCATATATTTT
.	TRBD1	15	TRBJ1-4	TRBV18	CASSSGGGFGEKLFF	TGTGCCAGCTCATCCGGAGGGGGCTTCGGTGAAAAACTGTTTTTT
.	TRBD2	15	TRBJ2-7	TRBV7-9	CASSFLGGGSYEQYF	TGTGCCAGCAGCTTTCTGGGCGGGGGTTCCTACGAGCAGTACTTC
few	.	15	TRBJ1-2	TRBV5-4	CASRGVREANYGYTF	TGTGCCAGCAGAGGGGTGCGGGAGGCCAACTATGGCTACACCTTC
.	TRBD2	15	TRBJ2-7	TRBV7-2	CASSLAAGNRYEQYF	TGTGCCAGCAGCTTAGCAGCGGGAAATCGCTACGAGCAGTACTTC
.	.	15	TRBJ1-1	TRBV7-9	CASSLPREGDTEAFF	TGTGCCAGCAGCTTGCCACGGGAAGGAGACACTGAAGCTTTCTTT
.	.	13	TRBJ1-5	TRBV7-9	CASSLGQNQPQHF	TGTGCCAGCAGCTTAGGACAAAATCAGCCCCAGCATTTT
.	.	14	TRBJ1-4	TRBV29-1	CSVGVGATNEKLFF	TGCAGCGTTGGGGTAGGAGCGACTAATGAAAAACTGTTTTTT
.	TRBD1	14	TRBJ1-1	TRBV2	CASSEWLGTDEAFF	TGTGCCAGCAGTGAGTGGTTAGGGACAGACGAAGCTTTCTTT
.	TRBD1	14	TRBJ1-6	TRBV7-3	CASSPRTGDSPLHF	TGTGCCAGCAGCCCGCGGACAGGGGATTCACCCCTCCACTTT
.	TRBD1	15	TRBJ2-1	TRBV9	CASSFGQGGAGEQFF	TGTGCCAGCAGCTTCGGACAGGGCGGGGCAGGTGAGCAGTTCTTC
.	.	13	TRBJ2-5	TRBV30	CACSSGGAETQYF	TGTGCCTGTTCCTCTGGCGGGGCAGAGACCCAGTACTTC
.	TRBD1	13	TRBJ1-6	TRBV6-5	CASRGTGGSPLHF	TGTGCCAGCAGAGGGACAGGGGGGTCACCCCTCCACTTT
.	.	13	TRBJ2-7	TRBV7-2	CASSAGQHYEQYF	TGTGCCAGCAGCGCGGGACAGCACTACGAGCAGTACTTC
.	TRBD2	19	TRBJ2-1	TRBV4-2	CASSQDPRLAGGSYNEQFF	TGTGCCAGCAGCCAAGACCCTCGACTAGCGGGGGGATCCTACAATGAGCAGTTCTTC
.	TRBD1	20	TRBJ1-4	TRBV23-1	CASSQSPKTGGYATNEKLFF	TGCGCCAGCAGTCAATCGCCCAAGACAGGGGGCTATGCAACTAATGAAAAACTGTTTTTT
.	TRBD1	15	TRBJ2-3	TRBV2	CASSADRDFLGTQYF	TGTGCCAGCAGTGCAGACAGGGATTTTTTAGGGACGCAGTATTTT
.	TRBD1	13	TRBJ1-4	TRBV6-6	CASSSGDREKLFF	TGTGCCAGCAGTTCTGGGGACAGGGAAAAACTGTTTTTT
.	.	14	TRBJ1-1	TRBV5-4	CASRIEVMNTEAFF	TGTGCCAGCCGGATAGAGGTGATGAACACTGAAGCTTTCTTT
few	.	14	TRBJ2-7	TRBV4-3	CASSQDLGEDEQYF	TGCGCCAGCAGCCAAGATTTAGGGGAGGACGAGCAGTACTTC
few	.	13	TRBJ2-7	TRBV6-6	CASSKGTNYEQYF	TGTGCCAGCAGTAAGGGGACAAACTACGAGCAGTACTTC
.	TRBD2	15	TRBJ2-1	TRBV7-3	CASSLAGGPLREQFF	TGTGCCAGCAGCCTAGCGGGAGGGCCTCTCAGGGAGCAGTTCTTC
.	TRBD2	19	TRBJ2-5	TRBV7-6	CASSLAPRTSTKTEETQYF	TGTGCCAGCAGCTTAGCCCCCCGGACTAGCACAAAGACCGAAGAGACCCAGTACTTC
.	TRBD1	13	TRBJ2-7	TRBV10-1	CASSPGTGCEQYF	TGCGCCAGCAGTCCCGGGACAGGGTGTGAGCAGTACTTC
.	.	15	TRBJ1-3	TRBV13	CASSLVEDFGNTIYF	TGTGCCAGCAGCTTAGTTGAGGACTTTGGAAACACCATATATTTT
.	TRBD2	16	TRBJ2-2	TRBV2	CASSEEASGSFGELFF	TGTGCCAGCAGTGAAGAGGCTAGCGGGAGCTTCGGGGAGCTGTTTTTT
.	.	12	TRBJ1-5	TRBV15	CATSSGLQPQNF	TGTGCCACCAGCAGCGGGTTGCAGCCCCAGAATTTT
.	TRBD2	16	TRBJ2-3	TRBV5-4	CASRRGAGGPTDTQYF	TGTGCCAGCAGGCGAGGGGCGGGAGGGCCTACAGATACGCAGTATTTT
few	.	13	TRBJ1-2	TRBV6-1	CASTTAAFYGYTF	TGTGCCAGCACCACTGCGGCCTTCTATGGCTACACCTTC
few	.	19	TRBJ2-1	TRBV4-1	CASSQVSAGSLGGYNEQFF	TGCGCCAGCAGCCAAGTAAGTGCAGGGTCCCTGGGTGGCTACAATGAGCAGTTCTTC
.	.	14	TRBJ1-2	TRBV15	CATSRPGANYGYTF	TGTGCCACCAGCAGACCCGGGGCTAACTATGGCTACACCTTC
.	TRBD2	17	TRBJ2-1	TRBV28	CASLGLAGPRPYNEQFF	TGTGCCAGCTTGGGACTAGCGGGACCCCGGCCTTACAATGAGCAGTTCTTC